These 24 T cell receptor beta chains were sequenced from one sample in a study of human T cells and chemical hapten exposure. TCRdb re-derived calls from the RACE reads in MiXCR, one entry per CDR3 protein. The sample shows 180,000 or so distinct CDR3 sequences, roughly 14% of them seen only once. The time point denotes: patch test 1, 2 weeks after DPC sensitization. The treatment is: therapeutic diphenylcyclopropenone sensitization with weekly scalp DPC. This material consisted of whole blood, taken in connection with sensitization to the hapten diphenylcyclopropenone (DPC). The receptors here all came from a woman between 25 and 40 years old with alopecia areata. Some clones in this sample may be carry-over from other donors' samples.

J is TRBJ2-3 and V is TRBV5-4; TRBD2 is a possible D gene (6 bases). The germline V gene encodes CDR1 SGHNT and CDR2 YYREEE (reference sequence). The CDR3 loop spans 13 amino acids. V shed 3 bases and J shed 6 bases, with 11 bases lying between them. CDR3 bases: TGTGCCAGCAGCTCACCGAGCGGGGATACGCAGTATTTT. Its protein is CASSSPSGDTQYF.

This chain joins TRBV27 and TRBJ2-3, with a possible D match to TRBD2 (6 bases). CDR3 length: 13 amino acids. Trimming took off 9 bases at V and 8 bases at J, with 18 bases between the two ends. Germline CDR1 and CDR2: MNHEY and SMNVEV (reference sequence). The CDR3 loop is CASKTQPGGTQYF. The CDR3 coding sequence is TGTGCCAGTAAGACGCAGCCCGGGGGTACGCAGTATTTT.

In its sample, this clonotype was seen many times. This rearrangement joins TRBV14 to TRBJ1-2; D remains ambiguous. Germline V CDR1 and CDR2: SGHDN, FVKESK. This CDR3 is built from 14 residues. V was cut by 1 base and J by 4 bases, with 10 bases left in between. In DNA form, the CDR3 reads TGTGCCAGCAGCCAAGCGTGGGGAGGCTATGGCTACACCTTC. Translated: CASSQAWGGYGYTF.

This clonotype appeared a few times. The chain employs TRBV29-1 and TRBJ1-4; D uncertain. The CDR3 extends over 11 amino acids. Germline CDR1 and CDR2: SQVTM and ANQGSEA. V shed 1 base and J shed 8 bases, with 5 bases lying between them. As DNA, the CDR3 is TGCAGCGTTGAAGGGACGGAAAAACTGTTTTTT. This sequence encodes CSVEGTEKLFF. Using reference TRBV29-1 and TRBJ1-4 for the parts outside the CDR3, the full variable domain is SAVISQKPSRDICQRGTSLTIQCQVDSQVTMMFWYRQQPGQSLTLIATANQGSEATYESGFVIDKFPISRPNLTFSTLTVSNMSPEDSSIYLCSVEGTEKLFFGSGTQLSVL.

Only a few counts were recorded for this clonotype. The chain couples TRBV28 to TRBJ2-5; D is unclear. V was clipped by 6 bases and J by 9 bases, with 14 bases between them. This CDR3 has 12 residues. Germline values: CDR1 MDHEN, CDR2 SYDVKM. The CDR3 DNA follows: TGTGCCAGCAGCCTACCCGTCGAGGCCCAGTACTTC. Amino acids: CASSLPVEAQYF.

The CDR3 protein is CASSQDKNRGFGYTF. Here the CDR3 DNA reads TGTGCCAGCAGCCAAGACAAAAACAGGGGTTTTGGCTACACCTTC. The chain couples TRBV3-1 to TRBJ1-2; TRBD1 aligns across 7 bases. Looked up from germline, CDR1 is LGHDT and CDR2 is YNNKEL (reference sequence). V lost 0 bases, J lost 7 bases, and 8 bases stayed unmatched. This CDR3 is 15 amino acids long.

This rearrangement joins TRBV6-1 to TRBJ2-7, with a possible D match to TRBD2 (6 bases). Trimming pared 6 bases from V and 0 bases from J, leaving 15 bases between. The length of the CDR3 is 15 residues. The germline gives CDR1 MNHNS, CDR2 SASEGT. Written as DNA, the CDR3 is TGTGCCAGCAGCCCCGGGACTTCCAGCTCCTACGAGCAGTACTTC. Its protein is CASSPGTSSSYEQYF.

CDR3 in amino acids: CASSPDRTEAFF. DNA for the CDR3: TGTGCCAGCTCCCCGGACCGCACTGAAGCTTTCTTT. V usage is TRBV18 and J usage is TRBJ1-1; no firm D call. The length of the CDR3 is 12 residues. Looked up from germline, CDR1 is KGHSH and CDR2 is LQKENI. The ends were cut back, 6 bases at V and 4 bases at J, with 9 bases in the middle. The full variable domain, its missing parts supplied by reference TRBV18 and TRBJ1-1, is NAGVMQNPRHLVRRRGQEARLRCSPMKGHSHVYWYRQLPEEGLKFMVYLQKENIIDESGMPKERFSAEFPKEGPSILRIQQVVRGDSAAYFCASSPDRTEAFFGQGTRLTVV.

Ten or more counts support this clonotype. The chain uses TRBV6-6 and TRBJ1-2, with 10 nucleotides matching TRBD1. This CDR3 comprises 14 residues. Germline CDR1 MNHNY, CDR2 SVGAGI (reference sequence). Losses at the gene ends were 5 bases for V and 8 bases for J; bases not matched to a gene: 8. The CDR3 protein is CASSPGTGVQGYTF. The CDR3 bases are TGTGCCAGCAGTCCCGGGACAGGGGTGCAAGGCTACACCTTC.

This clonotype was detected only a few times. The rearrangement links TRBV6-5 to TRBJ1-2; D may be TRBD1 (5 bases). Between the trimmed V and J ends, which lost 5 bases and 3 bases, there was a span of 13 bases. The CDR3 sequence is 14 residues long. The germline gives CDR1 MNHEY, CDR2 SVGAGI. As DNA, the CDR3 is TGTGCCAGCAGTCCCCGTAGGGGCCACTATGGCTACACCTTC. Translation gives CASSPRRGHYGYTF.

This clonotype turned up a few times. For the CDR3, the DNA is TGTGCCAGCAGCTTAACCTGGGCAGATACGCAGTATTTT. Translated, it gives CASSLTWADTQYF. This chain uses TRBV7-2 with TRBJ2-3; D gene uncertain. V lost 2 bases and J 4 bases, leaving 7 bases between the germline ends. Germline V gene sequence: CDR1 SGHTA, CDR2 FQGNSA. The CDR3 runs to 13 residues.

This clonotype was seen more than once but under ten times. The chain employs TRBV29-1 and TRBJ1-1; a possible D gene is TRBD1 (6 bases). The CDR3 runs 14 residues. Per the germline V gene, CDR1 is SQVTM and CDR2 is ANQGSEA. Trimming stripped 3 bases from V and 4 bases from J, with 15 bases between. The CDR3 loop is CSVDKGGVITEAFF. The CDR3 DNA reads TGCAGCGTTGATAAAGGGGGGGTGATCACTGAAGCTTTCTTT.

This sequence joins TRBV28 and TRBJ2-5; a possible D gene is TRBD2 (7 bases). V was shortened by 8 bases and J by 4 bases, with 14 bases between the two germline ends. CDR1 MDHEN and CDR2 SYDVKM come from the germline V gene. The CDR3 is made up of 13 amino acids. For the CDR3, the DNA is TGTGCCAGCGTTCCGGGGGGCGTAGAGACCCAGTACTTC. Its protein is CASVPGGVETQYF. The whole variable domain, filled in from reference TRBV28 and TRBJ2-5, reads DVKVTQSSRYLVKRTGEKVFLECVQDMDHENMFWYRQDPGLGLRLIYFSYDVKMKEKGDIPEGYSVSREKKERFSLILESASTNQTSMYLCASVPGGVETQYFGPGTRLLVL.

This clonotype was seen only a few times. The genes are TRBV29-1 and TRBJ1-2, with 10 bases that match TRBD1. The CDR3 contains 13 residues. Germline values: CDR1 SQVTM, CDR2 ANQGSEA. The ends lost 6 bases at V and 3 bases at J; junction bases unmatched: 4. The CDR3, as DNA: TGCAGCGTCTGGGACAGGGGAGACTATGGCTACACCTTC. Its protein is CSVWDRGDYGYTF.

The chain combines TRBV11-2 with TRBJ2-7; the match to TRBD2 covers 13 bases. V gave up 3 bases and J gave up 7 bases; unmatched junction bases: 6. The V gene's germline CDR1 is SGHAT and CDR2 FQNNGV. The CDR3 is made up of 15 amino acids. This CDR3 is CASSLGTSGTMEQYF. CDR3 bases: TGTGCCAGCAGCTTGGGGACTAGCGGGACGATGGAGCAGTACTTC.

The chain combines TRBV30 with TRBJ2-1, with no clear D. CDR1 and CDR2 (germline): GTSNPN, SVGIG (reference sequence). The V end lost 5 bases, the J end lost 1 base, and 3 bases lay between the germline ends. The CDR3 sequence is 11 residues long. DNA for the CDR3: TGTGCCTGGGTTTCCTACAATGAGCAGTTCTTC. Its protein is CAWVSYNEQFF.

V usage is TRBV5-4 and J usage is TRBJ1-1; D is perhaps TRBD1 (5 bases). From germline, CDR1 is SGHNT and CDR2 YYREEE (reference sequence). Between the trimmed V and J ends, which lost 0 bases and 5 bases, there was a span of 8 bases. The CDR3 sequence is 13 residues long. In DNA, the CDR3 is TGTGCCAGCAGCTTGGAGGGGCCTACTGAAGCTTTCTTT. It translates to CASSLEGPTEAFF.

CDR3 coding DNA: TGTGCCAGCAGTCAGACTAGCGGGAGCTCCAAGCGTTCCTACAATGAGCAGTTCTTC. This encodes CASSQTSGSSKRSYNEQFF. The chain is built from TRBV12-3 or TRBV12-4 and TRBJ2-1, with 12 bases lining up with TRBD2. V gave up 5 bases and J gave up 1 base; unmatched junction bases: 12. The CDR3 totals 19 residues.

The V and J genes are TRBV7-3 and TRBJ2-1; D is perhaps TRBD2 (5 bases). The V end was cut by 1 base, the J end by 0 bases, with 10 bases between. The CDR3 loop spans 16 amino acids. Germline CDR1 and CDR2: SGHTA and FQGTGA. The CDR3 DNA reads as TGTGCCAGCAGCTTAAATCCGGGGAGCTCCTACAATGAGCAGTTCTTC. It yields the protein CASSLNPGSSYNEQFF.

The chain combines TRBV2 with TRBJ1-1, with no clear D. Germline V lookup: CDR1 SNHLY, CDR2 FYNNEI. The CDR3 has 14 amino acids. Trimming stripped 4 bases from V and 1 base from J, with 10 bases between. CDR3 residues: CASSVATTNTEAFF. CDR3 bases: TGTGCCAGCAGTGTCGCGACAACGAACACTGAAGCTTTCTTT. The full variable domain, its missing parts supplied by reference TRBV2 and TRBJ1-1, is EPEVTQTPSHQVTQMGQEVILRCVPISNHLYFYWYRQILGQKVEFLVSFYNNEISEKSEIFDDQFSVERPDGSNFTLKIRSTKLEDSAMYFCASSVATTNTEAFFGQGTRLTVV.

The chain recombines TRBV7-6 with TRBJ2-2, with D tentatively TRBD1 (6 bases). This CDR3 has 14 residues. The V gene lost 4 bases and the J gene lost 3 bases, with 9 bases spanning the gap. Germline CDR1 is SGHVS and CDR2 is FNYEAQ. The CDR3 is CASSSYRDTGELFF. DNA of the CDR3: TGTGCCAGCAGCTCGTACAGGGACACCGGGGAGCTGTTTTTT.

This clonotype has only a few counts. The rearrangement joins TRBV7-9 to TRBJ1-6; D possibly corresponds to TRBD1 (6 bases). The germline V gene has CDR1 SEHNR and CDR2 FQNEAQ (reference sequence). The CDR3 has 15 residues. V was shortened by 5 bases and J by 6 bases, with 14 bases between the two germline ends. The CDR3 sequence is CASSEQGTTNSPLHF. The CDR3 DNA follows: TGTGCCAGCAGCGAACAGGGCACCACTAATTCACCCCTCCACTTT. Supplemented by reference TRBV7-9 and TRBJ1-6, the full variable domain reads DTGVSQNPRHKITKRGQNVTFRCDPISEHNRLYWYRQTLGQGPEFLTYFQNEAQLEKSRLLSDRFSAERPKGSFSTLEIQRTEQGDSAMYLCASSEQGTTNSPLHFGNGTRLTVT.

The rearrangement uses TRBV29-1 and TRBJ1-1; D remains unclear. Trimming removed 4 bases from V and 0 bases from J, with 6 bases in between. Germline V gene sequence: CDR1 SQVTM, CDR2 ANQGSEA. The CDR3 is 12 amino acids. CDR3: CSVVRVNTEAFF. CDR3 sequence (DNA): TGCAGCGTTGTTCGGGTGAACACTGAAGCTTTCTTT.

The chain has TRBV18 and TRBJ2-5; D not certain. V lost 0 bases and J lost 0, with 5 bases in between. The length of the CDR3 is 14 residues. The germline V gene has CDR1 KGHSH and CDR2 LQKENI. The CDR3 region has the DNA TGTGCCAGCTCACCACCCACGTACCAAGAGACCCAGTACTTC. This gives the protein CASSPPTYQETQYF.